The 13 T cell receptor beta chains reported below all come from one sample, sequenced in a study of OX40 agonist ivuxolimab in advanced cancers. Repertoires were generated with immunoSEQ multiplex PCR, while TCRdb's copy carries only in-frame clones and drops some. Among 70,000 to 95,000 clones listed, approximately 94% were seen once. Sample: CD4+ or CD8+ T cells sorted from blood, taken in a trial of the OX40 agonist ivuxolimab. The receptors come from an adult with an advanced solid tumor such as melanoma, head and neck, liver or kidney cancer.

The rearrangement uses TRBV28 and TRBJ2-1; D call uncertain. From germline, CDR1 is MDHEN and CDR2 SYDVKM. Trimming took 3 bases from V and 5 from J, leaving 8 bases between them. The CDR3 sequence is 13 residues long. The CDR3 nucleotides read TGTGCCAGCAGTTTGAGAGGAGACAATGAGCAGTTCTTC. Its protein is CASSLRGDNEQFF.

This clone appeared a few times. The genes are TRBV27 and TRBJ1-5; TRBD1 might be the D (5 bases). CDR3 size: 13 residues. V lost 4 bases, J lost 10 bases, and 14 bases lay in between. Germline V gene data show CDR1 as MNHEY and CDR2 as SMNVEV (reference sequence). CDR3 nucleotides: TGTGCCAGCAGTTCGGGACGTCTAAATCCCCAGCATTTT. Translation gives CASSSGRLNPQHF.

V is TRBV30 and J is TRBJ2-2, with D perhaps TRBD1 (6 bases). Trimming shortened V by 2 bases and J by 6 bases, and 10 bases separated the two germline ends. The CDR3 spans 13 residues. Per germline, CDR1 GTSNPN and CDR2 SVGIG (reference sequence). The CDR3 DNA sequence: TGTGCCTGGAGTCTCTCAGGGGCCGGGGAGCTGTTTTTT. Its translation: CAWSLSGAGELFF.

This clone has just one count. The J gene is TRBJ1-2, the V gene TRBV13, with 8 bases lining up with TRBD1. This CDR3 is 16 amino acids long. Germline V lookup: CDR1 PRHDT, CDR2 FYEKMQ (reference sequence). Losses at the gene ends were 0 bases for V and 8 bases for J; bases not matched to a gene: 11. The CDR3 nucleotides read TGTGCCAGCAGCTTAGGCCAGGGGGCGCATTTTCGGGGCTACACCTTC. As protein: CASSLGQGAHFRGYTF.

This clone appeared once. The V gene is TRBV12-5, the J gene TRBJ2-6; D is unresolved. The CDR3 has 14 amino acids. CDR1 LGHNT and CDR2 FRNRAP come from the germline V gene. V was cut by 1 base and J by 4 bases, with 5 bases left in between. As DNA, the CDR3 is TGTGCTAGTGGTTTGGGTTCCGGGGCCAACGTCCTGACTTTC. Amino acid sequence: CASGLGSGANVLTF.

Here the CDR3 reads CASSVLAGPSYEQYF. CDR3 DNA sequence: TGTGCCAGCAGCGTCCTAGCGGGCCCCTCCTACGAGCAGTACTTC. The genes are TRBV9 and TRBJ2-7; TRBD2 matches at 8 bases. CDR1 is SGDLS, CDR2 YYNGEE, per germline. J gave up 0 bases and V 2 bases, and 4 bases lay outside the gene matches. The CDR3 covers 15 residues.

The chain has TRBV11-2 and TRBJ2-1; the D is unclear. V was cut by 4 bases and J by 6 bases, with 10 bases left in between. The CDR3 consists of 13 residues. Germline loops: CDR1 SGHAT, CDR2 FQNNGV. Written as DNA, the CDR3 is TGTGCCAGCAGCTCCCACTTGGGCAATGAGCAGTTCTTC. It is translated as CASSSHLGNEQFF.

The J gene is TRBJ1-1, the V gene TRBV19; D gene unclear. Trimming removed 4 bases from V and 5 bases from J, with 14 bases in between. The CDR3 is 14 amino acids. Germline V gene sequence: CDR1 LNHDA, CDR2 SQIVND (reference sequence). CDR3 residues: CASSSGSGWTEAFF. Written as DNA, the CDR3 is TGTGCCAGTAGTAGCGGGTCCGGGTGGACTGAAGCTTTCTTT. The whole variable domain, filled in from reference TRBV19 and TRBJ1-1, reads DGGITQSPKYLFRKEGQNVTLSCEQNLNHDAMYWYRQDPGQGLRLIYYSQIVNDFQKGDIAEGYSVSREKKESFPLTVTSAQKNPTAFYLCASSSGSGWTEAFFGQGTRLTVV.

V and J are TRBV7-2 and TRBJ2-1; 7 positions agree with TRBD1. V shed 6 bases, J shed 9 bases, and the junction held 8 bases outside the gene matches. This CDR3 comprises 13 residues. Germline assignment: CDR1 SGHTA and CDR2 FQGNSA. The CDR3, as DNA: TGTGCCAGCAGTCATTACAGGGGAACTGAGCAGTTCTTC. Translated: CASSHYRGTEQFF.

V usage is TRBV19 and J usage is TRBJ2-5, with D possibly being TRBD1 (6 bases). There are 14 residues in the CDR3. Trimming cost V 8 bases and J 2 bases, with 15 bases left between them. The germline V gene has CDR1 LNHDA and CDR2 SQIVND (reference sequence). The CDR3 reads CASSPTGWQETQYF. CDR3 in DNA: TGTGCCAGTTCCCCAACAGGGTGGCAAGAGACCCAGTACTTC.

V gene TRBV27 combines with J gene TRBJ1-4, with D uncertain. CDR1 and CDR2 (germline): MNHEY, SMNVEV (reference sequence). Between the trimmed V and J ends, which lost 2 bases and 10 bases, there was a span of 8 bases. CDR3 size: 12 residues. The CDR3 DNA reads as TGTGCCAGCAGTTTACCGGGTCGAAAACTGTTTTTT. Its translation: CASSLPGRKLFF.

This clone was seen only once. The V and J genes are TRBV7-9 and TRBJ2-1, with D uncertain. The germline gives CDR1 SEHNR, CDR2 FQNEAQ (reference sequence). V was trimmed by 6 bases and J by 6 bases, leaving 9 bases between them. The CDR3 sequence is 12 residues long. In DNA form, the CDR3 reads TGTGCCAGCAGTCGCAAGATCAATGAGCAGTTCTTC. This codes for CASSRKINEQFF.

The chain joins TRBV5-4 to TRBJ2-7, with D perhaps TRBD1 (7 bases). Germline CDR1 and CDR2: SGHNT and YYREEE (reference sequence). The ends were cut back, 0 bases at V and 3 bases at J, with 10 bases in the middle. There are 14 residues in the CDR3. In DNA form, the CDR3 reads TGTGCCAGCAGCTTGGGACAGGGAGGCTACGAGCAGTACTTC. Its protein product is CASSLGQGGYEQYF.